The rows below give T cell receptor beta chains drawn from one sample of a study of T-cell reconstitution after alpha-beta-depleted transplantation in children. Using its own MiXCR run on the PCR reads, TCRdb lists one record per CDR3 protein. This table holds approximately 630,000 distinct CDR3 sequences, around 13% found once. Source: PBMCs, taken before TCRalphabeta/CD19-depleted stem cell transplant. These TCRs come from a girl aged 2 to 9 with congenital amegakaryocytic thrombocytopenia, due to receive a stem cell transplant. Both conserved end residues are part of each CDR3. A D gene is named only where the DNA matches it firmly. Where a row states a size, it is once, few, many or the class of an expanded clone; other rows omit it.

abundance: few; v_gene: TRBV20-1; d_gene: NA; j_gene: TRBJ1-1; CDR3aa: CSARVQVNTEAFF; CDR3nt: TGCAGTGCTAGAGTACAGGTGAACACTGAAGCTTTCTTT
abundance: many; v_gene: TRBV29-1; d_gene: NA; j_gene: TRBJ2-7; CDR3aa: CSVESTYEQYF; CDR3nt: TGCAGCGTTGAGTCCACTTACGAGCAGTACTTC
abundance: many; v_gene: TRBV5-1; d_gene: NA; j_gene: TRBJ2-1; CDR3aa: CASSLSGGNEQFF; CDR3nt: TGCGCCAGCAGCTTGTCCGGGGGCAATGAGCAGTTCTTC
abundance: few; v_gene: TRBV10-3; d_gene: NA; j_gene: TRBJ2-1; CDR3aa: CAISALTTLGNGEQFF; CDR3nt: TGTGCCATCAGTGCTTTGACCACCCTCGGAAACGGTGAGCAGTTCTTC
abundance: many; v_gene: TRBV5-1; d_gene: NA; j_gene: TRBJ1-6; CDR3aa: CASSLVGVNSPLHF; CDR3nt: TGCGCCAGCAGCTTGGTAGGGGTCAATTCACCCCTCCACTTT
abundance: NA; v_gene: TRBV5-4; d_gene: TRBD1; j_gene: TRBJ2-5; CDR3aa: CASNRDRGQETQYF; CDR3nt: TGTGCCAGCAATCGGGACAGGGGACAAGAGACCCAGTACTTC
abundance: many; v_gene: TRBV29-1; d_gene: NA; j_gene: TRBJ1-2; CDR3aa: CSVDQGTYGYTF; CDR3nt: TGCAGCGTTGATCAGGGGACCTATGGCTACACCTTC
abundance: many; v_gene: TRBV20-1; d_gene: NA; j_gene: TRBJ2-2; CDR3aa: CSAQDGLTNTGELFF; CDR3nt: TGCAGTGCCCAAGACGGACTAACTAACACCGGGGAGCTGTTTTTT
abundance: NA; v_gene: TRBV3-1; d_gene: NA; j_gene: TRBJ2-1; CDR3aa: CASSQDGATLEQFF; CDR3nt: TGTGCCAGCAGCCAAGACGGGGCTACACTTGAGCAGTTCTTC
abundance: few; v_gene: TRBV7-8; d_gene: NA; j_gene: TRBJ2-3; CDR3aa: CASGGRSRGVSDTQYF; CDR3nt: TGTGCCAGCGGGGGGCGTAGCAGGGGGGTTTCAGATACGCAGTATTTT
abundance: many; v_gene: TRBV20-1; d_gene: NA; j_gene: TRBJ2-1; CDR3aa: CSAPGGYPRNEQFF; CDR3nt: TGCAGTGCTCCTGGAGGGTACCCACGAAATGAGCAGTTCTTC
abundance: many; v_gene: TRBV29-1; d_gene: NA; j_gene: TRBJ1-5; CDR3aa: CSVFQYPNRPQHF; CDR3nt: TGCAGCGTTTTTCAATACCCGAATCGGCCCCAGCATTTT
abundance: many; v_gene: TRBV20-1; d_gene: TRBD2; j_gene: TRBJ2-3; CDR3aa: CSAERTSGTDTQYF; CDR3nt: TGCAGTGCTGAGAGGACTAGCGGCACAGATACGCAGTATTTT
abundance: NA; v_gene: TRBV7-3; d_gene: NA; j_gene: TRBJ1-2; CDR3aa: CASSLTRTSYGYTF; CDR3nt: TGTGCCAGCAGCTTAACGCGGACAAGCTATGGCTACACCTTC
abundance: few; v_gene: TRBV27; d_gene: NA; j_gene: TRBJ2-3; CDR3aa: CASCSQPVASTDTQYF; CDR3nt: TGTGCCAGCTGCTCTCAACCAGTTGCTAGCACAGATACGCAGTATTTT
abundance: many; v_gene: TRBV12-3/TRBV12-4; d_gene: NA; j_gene: TRBJ2-1; CDR3aa: CASILGLAGDEQFF; CDR3nt: NA
abundance: many; v_gene: TRBV4-1; d_gene: NA; j_gene: TRBJ1-2; CDR3aa: CASSRATRGSGGYTF; CDR3nt: TGCGCCAGCAGCCGCGCCACAAGGGGCTCGGGTGGCTACACCTTC
abundance: many; v_gene: TRBV20-1; d_gene: TRBD1; j_gene: TRBJ2-4; CDR3aa: CSAFTQGRTIQYF; CDR3nt: TGCAGTGCTTTTACACAGGGGCGGACCATTCAGTACTTC
abundance: many; v_gene: TRBV5-1; d_gene: NA; j_gene: TRBJ2-2; CDR3aa: CASSLDGASTGELFF; CDR3nt: TGCGCCAGCAGCTTGGATGGGGCTAGTACCGGGGAGCTGTTTTTT
abundance: many; v_gene: TRBV4-1; d_gene: TRBD1; j_gene: TRBJ2-7; CDR3aa: CASSPTGAHEQYF; CDR3nt: TGCGCCAGCAGCCCGACAGGGGCCCACGAGCAGTACTTC
abundance: many; v_gene: TRBV5-1; d_gene: NA; j_gene: TRBJ2-1; CDR3aa: CASSLTLRDEQFF; CDR3nt: TGCGCCAGCAGCTTGACTCTACGAGATGAGCAGTTCTTC
abundance: NA; v_gene: TRBV5-1; d_gene: NA; j_gene: TRBJ2-2; CDR3aa: CASSLYGSANTGELFF; CDR3nt: TGCGCCAGCAGCTTGTACGGGAGTGCCAACACCGGGGAGCTGTTTTTT
abundance: NA; v_gene: TRBV5-1; d_gene: TRBD2; j_gene: TRBJ2-1; CDR3aa: CASSLRPQGLAENNEQFF; CDR3nt: TGCGCCAGCAGCTTGCGTCCCCAAGGACTAGCGGAGAACAATGAGCAGTTCTTC
abundance: many; v_gene: TRBV11-1; d_gene: NA; j_gene: TRBJ2-1; CDR3aa: CASSLAGMLIGDSYNEQFF; CDR3nt: TGTGCCAGCAGCTTAGCGGGAATGCTCATCGGGGACTCCTACAATGAGCAGTTCTTC
abundance: NA; v_gene: TRBV4-2; d_gene: NA; j_gene: TRBJ2-2; CDR3aa: CASSQEDAAHTGELFF; CDR3nt: TGTGCCAGCAGCCAAGAAGACGCGGCGCACACCGGGGAGCTGTTTTTT
abundance: few; v_gene: TRBV5-1; d_gene: NA; j_gene: TRBJ2-1; CDR3aa: CASSPAGVEQFF; CDR3nt: TGCGCCAGCAGCCCGGCGGGCGTAGAGCAGTTCTTC
abundance: NA; v_gene: TRBV7-6; d_gene: NA; j_gene: TRBJ2-7; CDR3aa: CAVAGPTYEQYF; CDR3nt: TGTGCCGTCGCCGGCCCAACCTACGAGCAGTACTTC
abundance: NA; v_gene: TRBV21-1; d_gene: NA; j_gene: TRBJ1-2; CDR3aa: CASSSPSLEDYGYTF; CDR3nt: TGTGCCAGCAGCTCCCCCTCCCTCGAGGACTATGGCTACACCTTC
abundance: many; v_gene: TRBV10-3; d_gene: NA; j_gene: TRBJ2-2; CDR3aa: CAISENQGGTGELFF; CDR3nt: TGTGCCATCAGTGAGAATCAGGGCGGCACCGGGGAGCTGTTTTTT
abundance: many; v_gene: TRBV5-1; d_gene: NA; j_gene: TRBJ1-4; CDR3aa: CASSLEGPGNEKLFF; CDR3nt: TGCGCCAGCAGCTTGGAAGGGCCAGGGAATGAAAAACTGTTTTTT
abundance: NA; v_gene: TRBV7-9; d_gene: NA; j_gene: TRBJ1-1; CDR3aa: CASSRPTENTEAFF; CDR3nt: TGTGCCAGCAGCCGACCGACTGAGAACACTGAAGCTTTCTTT
abundance: few; v_gene: TRBV4-1; d_gene: TRBD1; j_gene: TRBJ2-7; CDR3aa: CASSQGDRVYEQYF; CDR3nt: TGCGCCAGCAGCCAGGGAGACAGGGTCTACGAGCAGTACTTC
abundance: NA; v_gene: TRBV10-2; d_gene: NA; j_gene: TRBJ2-7; CDR3aa: CASTGDPYEQYF; CDR3nt: TGCGCCAGCACTGGGGATCCCTACGAGCAGTACTTC
abundance: few; v_gene: TRBV7-8; d_gene: NA; j_gene: TRBJ2-5; CDR3aa: CASSWRRWGRGLETQYF; CDR3nt: TGTGCCAGCAGTTGGAGGCGGTGGGGCCGGGGGTTAGAGACCCAGTACTTC